This T cell receptor beta chain emerged from a study of T-cell reconstitution after alpha-beta-depleted transplantation in children. Whole-study findings and limits: T-cell counts and diversity at one year post-transplant came mainly from newly produced T cells.

This clonotype was seen only a few times. What it binds is not known. CDR1 is ENHRY and CDR2 is SYGVKD in the germline V gene. The J segment lost 4 bases and the V segment lost 1 base, leaving 4 bases of the junction unmatched. The CDR3 contains 16 residues. Unique molecular identifiers were built into the TCRbeta library. MiXCR, applied by TCRdb to the PCR reads, yields one record per CDR3 protein. The table includes about 340,000 distinct CDR3 sequences, roughly 17% detected once. This specimen consisted of PBMCs, mostly from graft donor cells, obtained 360 days after TCRalphabeta/CD19-depleted stem cell transplant. The rearrangement uses TRBV10-3 and TRBJ2-2; 9 bases are a match to TRBD2. The receptor was derived from a male patient under 10 years old who had a stem cell transplant for acute lymphoblastic leukemia, so the T cells may come from the graft donor. The DNA of the CDR3 is TGTGCCATCAGTGAGTTTAGCGGGAGAGGCACCGGGGAGCTGTTTTTT. This codes for CAISEFSGRGTGELFF.